The T cell receptor beta chain under discussion was sequenced for a study of T cell responses to AZD1222 COVID-19 vaccine. General study findings and limits: The span of vaccine-associated CD4 TCRs extended across spike, with dominance at 160-218 and 743-854. Donors, mostly white British, included more females; clonal diversity was possibly underestimated. Scientists sampled the repertoires only once the peak T cell response had passed. Spike-specific TCR breadth and depth grew following two AZD1222 doses.

This CDR3 is 15 amino acids long. Deletions cut 0 bases from V and 3 bases from J, with 12 bases between. CDR1 is MNHEY, CDR2 SVGAGI, per germline. Assay: immunoSEQ multiplex PCR; the TCRdb copy retains only in-frame clones and omits some. The top ten clones hold around 4.5% of a sample with fewer than 200,000 clones, 88% of them seen once. About this clone: The antigen is unknown.

This sequence originates from an adult who received the AZD1222 COVID-19 vaccine. Sample: peripheral blood, taken 28 days after the second AZD1222 dose. The chain combines TRBV6-5 with TRBJ2-7, with a tentative D call TRBD1 (6 bases). The CDR3 is CASSYSYQGNYEQYF. For the CDR3, the DNA is TGTGCCAGCAGTTACTCGTATCAGGGGAACTACGAGCAGTACTTC.